The next 17 T cell receptor beta chains were all read from a single sample in a study of T cell responses to AZD1222 COVID-19 vaccine. Data came from immunoSEQ multiplex PCR; TCRdb stores just in-frame clones and leaves some out. The sample carries about 110,000 clones, 88% recorded once. The sequencing used peripheral blood, collected on day 0 of AZD1222 vaccination. These receptors all come from an adult in good health.

The CDR3 DNA reads as TGTGCCAGCTCACCCGCTGGAGGCTACGAGCAGTACTTC. Translation: CASSPAGGYEQYF. The chain couples TRBV18 to TRBJ2-7; tentative D call: TRBD2 (5 bases). Germline V gene data show CDR1 as KGHSH and CDR2 as LQKENI. This CDR3 is 13 amino acids long. V gave up 3 bases and J gave up 3 bases, with 9 bases separating them.

The chain links TRBV2 to TRBJ2-7; 10 bases agree with TRBD1. The V gene's germline CDR1 is SNHLY and CDR2 FYNNEI. Unmatched junction bases numbered 3, after V lost 4 bases and J lost 0 bases. This CDR3 region has 15 residues. For the CDR3, the DNA is TGTGCCAGCAGTGGACAGGGGGCGGACTCCTACGAGCAGTACTTC. Protein product: CASSGQGADSYEQYF.

The J gene is TRBJ1-1, the V gene TRBV4-2, with a weak D call TRBD1 (6 bases). CDR1 LGHNA and CDR2 YNFKEQ come from the germline V gene. The CDR3 runs 15 residues. Deletions cut 3 bases from V and 0 bases from J, with 11 bases between. In nucleotides, the CDR3 is TGTGCCAGCAGCCAGGCCAGGGGAATGAACACTGAAGCTTTCTTT. Amino acids: CASSQARGMNTEAFF.

The chain uses TRBV5-5 and TRBJ2-7; no definite D call. Per germline, CDR1 SGHKS and CDR2 YYEKEE (reference sequence). The CDR3 contains 14 residues. Trimming stripped 0 bases from V and 0 bases from J, with 7 bases between. CDR3 DNA: TGTGCCAGCAGCTTGGGCTCTAGCTCCTACGAGCAGTACTTC. Protein sequence: CASSLGSSSYEQYF.

In DNA, the CDR3 is TGTGCCAGCAGCTTTTTTCGGACTAGCGGGAGGAAAAATGAGCAGTTCTTC. Its protein product is CASSFFRTSGRKNEQFF. The chain combines TRBV7-9 with TRBJ2-1; the match to TRBD2 covers 14 bases. Trimming took 3 bases from V and 7 from J; bases not matched to a gene: 8. The CDR3 has 17 amino acids. Germline-derived CDR1 and CDR2 are SEHNR and FQNEAQ (reference sequence). Variable domain in full (rest from reference TRBV7-9 and TRBJ2-1): DTGVSQNPRHKITKRGQNVTFRCDPISEHNRLYWYRQTLGQGPEFLTYFQNEAQLEKSRLLSDRFSAERPKGSFSTLEIQRTEQGDSAMYLCASSFFRTSGRKNEQFFGPGTRLTVL.

J is TRBJ2-2 and V is TRBV5-1; no clear D gene. Per the germline V gene, CDR1 is SGHRS and CDR2 is YFSETQ. The V gene lost 1 base and the J gene lost 1 base, with 5 bases spanning the gap. This CDR3 is 14 amino acids long. The CDR3 DNA is TGCGCCAGCAGCTTGAGGGTGAACACCGGGGAGCTGTTTTTT. It encodes CASSLRVNTGELFF.

The rearrangement joins TRBV4-2 to TRBJ1-4; 9 positions match TRBD1. V lost 8 bases, J lost 8 bases, and 12 bases stayed unmatched. The CDR3 has 15 amino acids. CDR1 and CDR2 from the germline V gene are LGHNA and YNFKEQ. This chain's CDR3 is CASGSTGTGNEKLFF. The CDR3 coding sequence is TGTGCCAGCGGATCAACCGGGACAGGGAACGAAAAACTGTTTTTT.

The rearrangement links TRBV19 to TRBJ2-7, with D possibly matching TRBD1 (5 bases). The CDR3 loop spans 13 amino acids. With 7 bases removed from V and 4 bases from J, the gap between germline ends came to 14 bases. Germline V gene lookup returns CDR1 LNHDA and CDR2 SQIVND (reference sequence). The CDR3 spells CASIGAASYEQYF. For the CDR3, the DNA is TGTGCCAGTATAGGGGCCGCTAGTTACGAGCAGTACTTC.

The rearrangement joins TRBV5-6 to TRBJ2-3, with D perhaps TRBD1 (5 bases). V dropped 4 bases and J dropped 4 bases, with 19 bases sitting between them. This CDR3 has 16 residues. The germline gives CDR1 SGHDT, CDR2 YYEEEE. The CDR3 protein is CASSLPLGGQSDTQYF. The CDR3 bases are TGTGCCAGCAGCCTACCCTTGGGCGGACAATCAGATACGCAGTATTTT.

V is TRBV12-3 or TRBV12-4 and J is TRBJ1-1, with D hard to call. Trimming cost V 4 bases and J 5 bases, with 11 bases left between them. The CDR3 is made up of 13 amino acids. The CDR3 protein is CASSYTISTEAFF. The CDR3 DNA sequence: TGTGCCAGCAGTTATACAATATCGACTGAAGCTTTCTTT.

The chain uses TRBV2 and TRBJ2-1, with 12 bases aligning to TRBD2. There are 15 residues in the CDR3. From germline, CDR1 is SNHLY and CDR2 FYNNEI. V was clipped by 7 bases and J by 5 bases; unmatched bases: 6. The chain's CDR3 is CASTRTSGTNNEQFF. In nucleotides, the CDR3 is TGTGCCAGCACCCGGACTAGCGGGACCAACAATGAGCAGTTCTTC.

This clone was counted only a few times. V usage is TRBV12-5 and J usage is TRBJ1-5, with unresolved D. The germline V and J ends were trimmed by 0 bases and 4 bases, with 22 bases remaining between them. The CDR3 loop spans 19 amino acids. CDR1 is LGHNT and CDR2 is FRNRAP in the germline V gene. CDR3 DNA: TGTGCTAGTGGTTTGGTACCCTCTTCACTTTACCTTGGGAATCAGCCCCAGCATTTT. Its translation is CASGLVPSSLYLGNQPQHF.

The chain recombines TRBV5-8 with TRBJ1-4; TRBD1 matches 9 bases. The length of the CDR3 is 16 residues. Germline lookup yields CDR1 SGHTS and CDR2 YDEGEE. The V segment lost 5 bases and the J segment 5 bases; nucleotides outside the gene matches: 10. The CDR3 nucleotides are TGTGCCAGCAGTTATGCCGGGACAGGGTTAAATGAAAAACTGTTTTTT. Protein sequence: CASSYAGTGLNEKLFF.

In this sample, this clone turned up a few times. The chain is built from TRBV6-4 and TRBJ2-2; D assignment may be TRBD1 or TRBD2 (5 bases each). The V gene lost 3 bases and the J gene lost 7 bases, with 9 bases spanning the gap. Germline V gene data show CDR1 as MRHNA and CDR2 as SNTAGT. The CDR3 has 13 residues. Written as DNA, the CDR3 is TGTGCCAGCAGTGAGGGGGATGGCGGGGAGCTGTTTTTT. Amino acids: CASSEGDGGELFF.

The chain combines TRBV5-4 with TRBJ1-2; D is undetermined. The V and J ends lost 1 base and 3 bases respectively, with 4 bases between them. Per the germline V gene, CDR1 is SGHNT and CDR2 is YYREEE (reference sequence). The CDR3 has 12 amino acids. In nucleotides, the CDR3 is TGTGCCAGCAGCTTGACTGACTATGGCTACACCTTC. Translation gives CASSLTDYGYTF.

V gene TRBV28 combines with J gene TRBJ2-1, with 7 bases matching TRBD2. The CDR3 is 15 residues long. CDR1 and CDR2 (germline): MDHEN, SYDVKM. J gave up 5 bases and V 6 bases, and 10 bases lay outside the gene matches. The CDR3 loop is CASSQWLAENNEQFF. CDR3 nucleotide sequence: TGTGCCAGCAGCCAGTGGCTAGCGGAAAACAATGAGCAGTTCTTC.

This clone was seen a few times. The chain uses TRBV23-1 and TRBJ1-6; no reliable D call. TRBV23-1 is an ORF; its function is uncertain. This CDR3 comprises 15 residues. The V and J ends lost 9 bases and 10 bases respectively, with 22 bases between them. The CDR3 bases are TGCGCCAGACGTGGACGGCCGGTGGAAAACTCACCCCTCCACTTT. Translation gives CARRGRPVENSPLHF.